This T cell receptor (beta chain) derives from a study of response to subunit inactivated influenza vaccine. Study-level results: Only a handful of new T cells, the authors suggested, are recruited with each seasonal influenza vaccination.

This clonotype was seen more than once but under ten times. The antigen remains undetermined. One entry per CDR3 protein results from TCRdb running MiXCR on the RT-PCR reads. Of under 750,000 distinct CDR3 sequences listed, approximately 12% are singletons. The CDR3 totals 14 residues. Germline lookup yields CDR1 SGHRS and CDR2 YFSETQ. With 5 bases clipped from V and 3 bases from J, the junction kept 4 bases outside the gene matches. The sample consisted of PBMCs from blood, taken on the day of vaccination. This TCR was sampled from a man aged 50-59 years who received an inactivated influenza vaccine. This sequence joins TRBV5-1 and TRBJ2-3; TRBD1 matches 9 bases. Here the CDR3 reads CASRQGALTDTQYF. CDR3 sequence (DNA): TGCGCCAGCAGACAGGGGGCTCTAACAGATACGCAGTATTTT.